This TCR beta chain was recorded in a study of T cells in Graves' hyperthyroidism and ophthalmopathy. The CDR3 covers 14 residues. V was pared by 6 bases and J by 5 bases, with 13 bases between. Germline CDR1 and CDR2: MNHNS and SASEGT. Template material for amplifying TCR beta CDR3 regions consisted of RNA transcripts. The HTBI set primed first-round TCR CDR3 RT-PCR. MiXCR, run by TCRdb on the multiplex PCR reads, gives a single entry per CDR3 protein. The table lists 400,000 to 500,000 distinct CDR3 sequences, roughly 15% of them singletons. The material sequenced was blood. The chain recombines TRBV6-1 with TRBJ1-4, with a possible D match to TRBD1 (5 bases). This TCR was sampled from a man between 18 and 29 years old with Graves' ophthalmopathy. The CDR3 coding sequence is TGTGCCAGCAGCCGGACACGTGAAAATGAAAAACTGTTTTTT. Residues: CASSRTRENEKLFF.